This entry lists 16 T cell receptor beta chains sequenced from one sample in a study of T cell responses to AZD1222 COVID-19 vaccine. TCRdb's copy holds only in-frame clones and misses some; the assay was immunoSEQ multiplex PCR. Among about 140,000 clones listed, around 90% were seen once. Sequencing was performed on peripheral blood, taken on day 0 of AZD1222 vaccination. Every receptor here comes from an adult in good health.

This chain links TRBV5-4 with TRBJ1-6, with D tentatively TRBD1 (6 bases). V lost 1 base and J lost 6, with 14 bases in between. CDR3 size: 16 residues. From germline, CDR1 is SGHNT and CDR2 YYREEE (reference sequence). The CDR3 coding sequence is TGTGCCAGCAGCTTGCGAGGGGGGGCAGGTAATTCACCCCTCCACTTT. It yields the protein CASSLRGGAGNSPLHF.

The chain recombines TRBV6-5 with TRBJ2-1; 8 bases agree with TRBD2. The germline V gene has CDR1 MNHEY and CDR2 SVGAGI. V was clipped by 6 bases and J by 9 bases; unmatched bases: 13. This CDR3 is 15 amino acids long. DNA of the CDR3: TGTGCCAGCAGGGTAGATAGCGGGGCGGGGAGTGAGCAGTTCTTC. It codes for CASRVDSGAGSEQFF.

The chain couples TRBV11-2 to TRBJ2-1; the match to TRBD2 covers 8 bases. J lost 7 bases, V lost 3 bases, and 11 bases had no gene match. The CDR3 consists of 16 residues. Germline V lookup: CDR1 SGHAT, CDR2 FQNNGV. The CDR3 bases are TGTGCCAGCAGCTTTACGGCGGGGGGCACTGGAAATGAGCAGTTCTTC. Translation gives CASSFTAGGTGNEQFF. Looking up the rest from reference TRBV11-2 and TRBJ2-1 gives the full variable domain: EAGVAQSPRYKIIEKRQSVAFWCNPISGHATLYWYQQILGQGPKLLIQFQNNGVVDDSQLPKDRFSAERLKGVDSTLKIQPAKLEDSAVYLCASSFTAGGTGNEQFFGPGTRLTVL.

The chain couples TRBV7-3 to TRBJ2-1, with TRBD2 identical over 7 bases. V gave up 3 bases and J gave up 9 bases; unmatched junction bases: 11. The CDR3 contains 15 residues. The germline gives CDR1 SGHTA, CDR2 FQGTGA. CDR3 protein: CASSFGTTVSGEQFF. As DNA, the CDR3 is TGTGCCAGCAGCTTTGGGACTACCGTTTCCGGTGAGCAGTTCTTC.

The chain couples TRBV14 to TRBJ1-1, with 10 bases fitting TRBD1. Trimming took 3 bases from V and 3 from J; bases not matched to a gene: 1. CDR1 is SGHDN and CDR2 is FVKESK in the germline V gene. This CDR3 has 14 residues. The CDR3 coding sequence is TGTGCCAGCAGCCACGGACAGGGGGACACTGAAGCTTTCTTT. Its protein product is CASSHGQGDTEAFF.

This clone was counted between two and nine times. The chain has TRBV5-4 and TRBJ2-5; the D call may be TRBD1 or TRBD2 (5 bases each). Germline assignment: CDR1 SGHNT and CDR2 YYREEE (reference sequence). Deletions cut 0 bases from V and 5 bases from J, with 23 bases between. The CDR3 is made up of 18 amino acids. The CDR3 region is CASSLVQGAYKVRETQYF. DNA for the CDR3: TGTGCCAGCAGCTTGGTTCAGGGAGCTTACAAGGTGCGGGAGACCCAGTACTTC. Complete variable domain (other parts from reference TRBV5-4 and TRBJ2-5): ETGVTQSPTHLIKTRGQQVTLRCSSQSGHNTVSWYQQALGQGPQFIFQYYREEENGRGNFPPRFSGLQFPNYSSELNVNALELDDSALYLCASSLVQGAYKVRETQYFGPGTRLLVL.

J is TRBJ2-7 and V is TRBV7-3; TRBD2 matches at 14 bases. The CDR3 totals 16 residues. V trimming: 0 bases; J trimming: 5 bases; junction bases outside the gene matches: 3. The germline V gene encodes CDR1 SGHTA and CDR2 FQGTGA. CDR3 sequence reads: CASSLTPGLAGDEQYF. The DNA for the CDR3 is TGTGCCAGCAGCTTAACTCCGGGACTAGCGGGAGACGAGCAGTACTTC.

The V gene is TRBV19, the J gene TRBJ1-1; D ambiguous. The CDR3 runs 15 residues. Germline CDR1 and CDR2: LNHDA and SQIVND (reference sequence). V was clipped by 0 bases and J by 4 bases, with 12 bases between them. Written as DNA, the CDR3 is TGTGCCAGTAGTATAGATCGGCAGGAAAGCACTGAAGCTTTCTTT. This gives the protein CASSIDRQESTEAFF.

The chain joins TRBV11-3 to TRBJ2-1; possibly TRBD1 or TRBD2 for D (5 bases each). Germline values: CDR1 SGHNT, CDR2 YENEEA. The V end lost 5 bases, the J end lost 5 bases, and 16 bases lay between the germline ends. CDR3 size: 15 residues. The CDR3 coding sequence is TGTGCCAGCAGCCTTCAACCCGGGACCAACAATGAGCAGTTCTTC. Its protein is CASSLQPGTNNEQFF.

V usage is TRBV7-9 and J usage is TRBJ1-4; D remains ambiguous. V lost 5 bases, J lost 3 bases, and 13 bases lay in between. Germline-derived CDR1 and CDR2 are SEHNR and FQNEAQ (reference sequence). The CDR3 runs to 15 residues. CDR3 sequence (DNA): TGTGCCAGCAGCCAAGGCCAAGGCCCTAATGAAAAACTGTTTTTT. Amino acids: CASSQGQGPNEKLFF.

The chain joins TRBV7-9 to TRBJ1-2; 7 nucleotides agree with TRBD1. Germline V gene lookup returns CDR1 SEHNR and CDR2 FQNEAQ (reference sequence). The J segment lost 13 bases and the V segment lost 6 bases, leaving 20 bases of the junction unmatched. This CDR3 has 15 amino acids. The CDR3 spells CASRFLSFRDSKATF. The CDR3, as DNA: TGTGCCAGCAGATTCTTATCTTTTCGGGACAGTAAGGCCACCTTC. The complete variable domain, with remaining parts taken from reference TRBV7-9 and TRBJ1-2, reads DTGVSQNPRHKITKRGQNVTFRCDPISEHNRLYWYRQTLGQGPEFLTYFQNEAQLEKSRLLSDRFSAERPKGSFSTLEIQRTEQGDSAMYLCASRFLSFRDSKATFGSGTRLTVV.

The chain combines TRBV7-2 with TRBJ2-7; tentative D call: TRBD1 (6 bases). Between the trimmed V and J ends, which lost 5 bases and 2 bases, there was a span of 16 bases. The length of the CDR3 is 15 residues. Germline V gives CDR1 SGHTA, CDR2 FQGNSA. CDR3 sequence: CASSTGSTGTYEQYF. CDR3 sequence (DNA): TGTGCCAGCAGCACAGGGAGCACAGGAACCTACGAGCAGTACTTC.

The chain's CDR3 is CASSSHGGIRSYEQYF. The CDR3 DNA sequence: TGTGCCAGCAGTTCCCACGGGGGCATTCGATCCTACGAGCAGTACTTC. J is TRBJ2-7 and V is TRBV6-6; the D gene could be TRBD1 or TRBD2 (6 bases each). The CDR3 loop spans 16 amino acids. Trimming shortened V by 4 bases and J by 1 base, and 17 bases separated the two germline ends. Germline V gives CDR1 MNHNY, CDR2 SVGAGI (reference sequence).

The chain recombines TRBV19 with TRBJ1-3, with D perhaps TRBD1 (6 bases). This CDR3 region has 16 residues. CDR1 LNHDA and CDR2 SQIVND come from the germline V gene (reference sequence). With 5 bases removed from V and 0 bases from J, the gap between germline ends came to 14 bases. CDR3 in amino acids: CASSSPGQISGNTIYF. For the CDR3, the DNA is TGTGCCAGTAGTTCTCCCGGACAGATCTCTGGAAACACCATATATTTT.

Written as DNA, the CDR3 is TGTGCCAGCAAGTTGTCGGGGGGCGATAACTATGGCTACACCTTC. Its translation: CASKLSGGDNYGYTF. V is TRBV6-5 and J is TRBJ1-2, with a possible D match to TRBD1 (6 bases). Trimming took 7 bases from V and 1 from J, leaving 16 bases between them. CDR3 length: 15 amino acids. The V gene's germline CDR1 is MNHEY and CDR2 SVGAGI.

This sequence joins TRBV20-1 and TRBJ2-3; 7 bases match TRBD2. V trimming: 3 bases; J trimming: 1 base; junction bases outside the gene matches: 10. The CDR3 runs 16 residues. CDR1 DFQATT and CDR2 SNEGSKA come from the germline V gene (reference sequence). CDR3: CSASWFGRGGTDTQYF. The DNA of the CDR3 is TGCAGTGCTAGTTGGTTCGGACGGGGGGGCACAGATACGCAGTATTTT.